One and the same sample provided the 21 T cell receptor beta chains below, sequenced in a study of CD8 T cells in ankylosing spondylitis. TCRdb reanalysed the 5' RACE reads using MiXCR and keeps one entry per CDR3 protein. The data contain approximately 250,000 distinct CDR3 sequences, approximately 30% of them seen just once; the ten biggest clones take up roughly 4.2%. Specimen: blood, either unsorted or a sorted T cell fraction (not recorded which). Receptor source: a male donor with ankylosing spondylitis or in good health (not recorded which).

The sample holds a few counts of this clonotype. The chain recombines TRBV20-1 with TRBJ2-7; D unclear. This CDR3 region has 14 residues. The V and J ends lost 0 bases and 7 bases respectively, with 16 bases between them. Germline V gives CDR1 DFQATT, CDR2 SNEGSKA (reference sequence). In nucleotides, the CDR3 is TGCAGTGCTAGAGACCTGACACGTGCGTGGGAGCAGTACTTC. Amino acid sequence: CSARDLTRAWEQYF.

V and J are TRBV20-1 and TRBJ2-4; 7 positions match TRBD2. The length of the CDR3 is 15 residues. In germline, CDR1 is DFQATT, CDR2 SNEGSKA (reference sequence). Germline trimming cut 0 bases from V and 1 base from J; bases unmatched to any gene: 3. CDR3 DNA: TGCAGTGCTAGAGATTGGGAGGGGGCCAAAAACATTCAGTACTTC. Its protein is CSARDWEGAKNIQYF.

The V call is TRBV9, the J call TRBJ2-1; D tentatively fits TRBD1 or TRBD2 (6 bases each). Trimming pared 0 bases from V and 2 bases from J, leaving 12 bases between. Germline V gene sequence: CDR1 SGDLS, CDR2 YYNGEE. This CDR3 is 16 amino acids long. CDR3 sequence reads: CASSVGSGAPYNEQFF. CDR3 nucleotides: TGTGCCAGCAGCGTAGGGTCGGGGGCGCCCTACAATGAGCAGTTCTTC. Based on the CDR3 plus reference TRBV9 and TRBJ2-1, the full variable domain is DSGVTQTPKHLITATGQRVTLRCSPRSGDLSVYWYQQSLDQGLQFLIQYYNGEERAKGNILERFSAQQFPDLHSELNLSSLELGDSALYFCASSVGSGAPYNEQFFGPGTRLTVL.

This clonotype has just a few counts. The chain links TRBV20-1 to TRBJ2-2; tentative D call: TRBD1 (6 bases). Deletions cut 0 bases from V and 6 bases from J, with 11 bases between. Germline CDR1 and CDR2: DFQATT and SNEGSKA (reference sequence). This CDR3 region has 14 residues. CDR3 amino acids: CSARDLRGAGELFF. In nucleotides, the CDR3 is TGCAGTGCTAGAGATCTCAGGGGCGCCGGGGAGCTGTTTTTT.

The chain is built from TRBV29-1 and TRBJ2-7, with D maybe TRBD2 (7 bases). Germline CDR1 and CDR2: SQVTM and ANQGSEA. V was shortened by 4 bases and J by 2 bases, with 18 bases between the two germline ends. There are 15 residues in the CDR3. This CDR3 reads CSVAGGLPSTYEQYF. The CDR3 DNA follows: TGCAGCGTTGCGGGGGGCTTACCAAGCACCTACGAGCAGTACTTC.

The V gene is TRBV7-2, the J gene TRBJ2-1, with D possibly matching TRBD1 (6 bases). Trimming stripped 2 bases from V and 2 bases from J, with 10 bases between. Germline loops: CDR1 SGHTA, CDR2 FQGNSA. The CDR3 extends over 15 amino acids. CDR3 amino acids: CASSLSQGPYNEQFF. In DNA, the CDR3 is TGTGCCAGCAGCTTATCCCAGGGGCCCTACAATGAGCAGTTCTTC. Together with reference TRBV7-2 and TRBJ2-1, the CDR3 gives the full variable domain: GAGVSQSPSNKVTEKGKDVELRCDPISGHTALYWYRQSLGQGLEFLIYFQGNSAPDKSGLPSDRFSAERTGGSVSTLTIQRTQQEDSAVYLCASSLSQGPYNEQFFGPGTRLTVL.

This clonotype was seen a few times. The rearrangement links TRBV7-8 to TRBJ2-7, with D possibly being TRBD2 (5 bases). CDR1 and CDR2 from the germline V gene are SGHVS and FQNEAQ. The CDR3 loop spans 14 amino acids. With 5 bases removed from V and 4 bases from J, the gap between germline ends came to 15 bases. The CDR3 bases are TGTGCCAGCAGCCCCCGAGAGGGAAGGTACGAGCAGTACTTC. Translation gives CASSPREGRYEQYF.

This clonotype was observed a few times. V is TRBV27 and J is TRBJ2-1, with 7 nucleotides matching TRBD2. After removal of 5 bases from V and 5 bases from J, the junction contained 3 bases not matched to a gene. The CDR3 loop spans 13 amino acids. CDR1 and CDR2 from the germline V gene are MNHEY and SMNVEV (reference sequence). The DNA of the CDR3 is TGTGCCAGCAGTCTTACTAGCGACAATGAGCAGTTCTTC. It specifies CASSLTSDNEQFF.

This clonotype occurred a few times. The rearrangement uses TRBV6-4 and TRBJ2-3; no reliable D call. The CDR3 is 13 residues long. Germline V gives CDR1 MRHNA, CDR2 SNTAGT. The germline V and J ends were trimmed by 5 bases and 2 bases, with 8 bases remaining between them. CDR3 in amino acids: CASSQGPTDTQYF. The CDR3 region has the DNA TGTGCCAGCAGTCAAGGACCCACAGATACGCAGTATTTT.

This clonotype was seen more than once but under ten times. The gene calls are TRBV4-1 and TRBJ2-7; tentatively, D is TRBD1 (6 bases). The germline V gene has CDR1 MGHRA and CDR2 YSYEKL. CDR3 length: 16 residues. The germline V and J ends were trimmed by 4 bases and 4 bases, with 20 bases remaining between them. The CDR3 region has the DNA TGCGCCAGCAGCCCCAGACAGGTAGCTGAGGGGTACGAGCAGTACTTC. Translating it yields CASSPRQVAEGYEQYF.

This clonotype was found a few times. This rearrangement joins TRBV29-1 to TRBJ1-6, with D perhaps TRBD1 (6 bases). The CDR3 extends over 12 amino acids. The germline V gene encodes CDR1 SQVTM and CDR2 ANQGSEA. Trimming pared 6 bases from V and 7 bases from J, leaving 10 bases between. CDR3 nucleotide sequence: TGCAGCGTCGGGACACCCAATTCACCCCTCCACTTT. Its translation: CSVGTPNSPLHF. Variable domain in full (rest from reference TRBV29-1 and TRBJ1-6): SAVISQKPSRDICQRGTSLTIQCQVDSQVTMMFWYRQQPGQSLTLIATANQGSEATYESGFVIDKFPISRPNLTFSTLTVSNMSPEDSSIYLCSVGTPNSPLHFGNGTRLTVT.

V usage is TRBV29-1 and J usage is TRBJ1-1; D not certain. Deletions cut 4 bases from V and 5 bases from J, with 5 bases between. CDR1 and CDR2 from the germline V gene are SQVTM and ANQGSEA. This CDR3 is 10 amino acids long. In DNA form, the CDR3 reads TGCAGCGTTGTGGGGACTGAAGCTTTCTTT. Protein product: CSVVGTEAFF.

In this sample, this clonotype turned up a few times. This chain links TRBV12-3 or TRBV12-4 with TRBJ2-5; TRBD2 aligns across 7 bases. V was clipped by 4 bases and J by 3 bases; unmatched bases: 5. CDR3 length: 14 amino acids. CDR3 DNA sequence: TGTGCCAGCAGTTCGACTAGCCCTAAAGAGACCCAGTACTTC. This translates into CASSSTSPKETQYF.

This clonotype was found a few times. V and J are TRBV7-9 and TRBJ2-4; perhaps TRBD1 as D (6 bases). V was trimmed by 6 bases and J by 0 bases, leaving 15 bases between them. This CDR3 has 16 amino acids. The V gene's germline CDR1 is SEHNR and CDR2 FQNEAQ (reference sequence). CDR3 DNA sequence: TGTGCCAGCAGTTTGACAGGTGGCCTAGCCAAAAACATTCAGTACTTC. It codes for CASSLTGGLAKNIQYF.

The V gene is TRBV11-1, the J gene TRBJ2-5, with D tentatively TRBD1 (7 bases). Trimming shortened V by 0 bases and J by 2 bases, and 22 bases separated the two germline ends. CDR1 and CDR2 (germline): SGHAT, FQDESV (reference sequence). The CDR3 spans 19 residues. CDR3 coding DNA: TGTGCCAGCAGCTTAGCTCCCGGCGTGGGGCCAGGGGGGCAAGAGACCCAGTACTTC. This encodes CASSLAPGVGPGGQETQYF.

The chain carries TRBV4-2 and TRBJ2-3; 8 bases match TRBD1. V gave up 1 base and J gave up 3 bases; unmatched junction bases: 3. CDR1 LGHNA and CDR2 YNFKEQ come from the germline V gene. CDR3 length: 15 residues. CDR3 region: CASSQVDRGTDTQYF. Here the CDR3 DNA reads TGTGCCAGCAGCCAAGTCGACAGGGGAACAGATACGCAGTATTTT.

In DNA, the CDR3 is TGCAGTGCTACCCTGGGGACACCGTTAGGCGAGCAGTACTTC. Protein product: CSATLGTPLGEQYF. The chain recombines TRBV20-1 with TRBJ2-7, with a weak D call TRBD1 (6 bases). V lost 4 bases, J lost 6 bases, and 19 bases lay in between. The CDR3 length is 14 residues. Germline V gene data show CDR1 as DFQATT and CDR2 as SNEGSKA (reference sequence).

The CDR3 spells CASSPLFPGTKGYNEQFF. The DNA of the CDR3 is TGTGCCAGCTCACCCCTGTTTCCCGGGACAAAAGGCTACAATGAGCAGTTCTTC. This chain connects TRBV18 to TRBJ2-1; a possible D gene is TRBD1 (6 bases). Trimming took off 3 bases at V and 3 bases at J, with 21 bases between the two ends. Germline V gene lookup returns CDR1 KGHSH and CDR2 LQKENI. The CDR3 loop spans 18 amino acids.

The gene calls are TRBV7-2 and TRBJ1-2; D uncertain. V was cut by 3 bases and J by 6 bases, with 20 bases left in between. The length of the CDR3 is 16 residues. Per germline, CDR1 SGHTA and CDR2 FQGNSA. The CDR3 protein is CASSFKAKGRRDGYTF. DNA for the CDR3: TGTGCCAGCAGCTTCAAAGCAAAGGGCCGGAGGGATGGCTACACCTTC.

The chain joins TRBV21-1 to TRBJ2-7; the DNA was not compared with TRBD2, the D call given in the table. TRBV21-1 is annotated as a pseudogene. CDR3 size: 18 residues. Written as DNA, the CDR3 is TGTGCCAGCAGTGGCCCCCCCAGCGGGGGGTACGTTCTCTACGAGCAGTACTTC. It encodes CASSGPPSGGYVLYEQYF.

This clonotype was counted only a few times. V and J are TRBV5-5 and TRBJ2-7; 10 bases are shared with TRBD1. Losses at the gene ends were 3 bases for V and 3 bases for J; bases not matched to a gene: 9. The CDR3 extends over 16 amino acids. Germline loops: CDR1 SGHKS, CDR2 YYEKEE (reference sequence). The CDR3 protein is CASSYAGTGAFYEQYF. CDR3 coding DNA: TGTGCCAGCAGCTACGCCGGGACAGGGGCCTTCTACGAGCAGTACTTC.